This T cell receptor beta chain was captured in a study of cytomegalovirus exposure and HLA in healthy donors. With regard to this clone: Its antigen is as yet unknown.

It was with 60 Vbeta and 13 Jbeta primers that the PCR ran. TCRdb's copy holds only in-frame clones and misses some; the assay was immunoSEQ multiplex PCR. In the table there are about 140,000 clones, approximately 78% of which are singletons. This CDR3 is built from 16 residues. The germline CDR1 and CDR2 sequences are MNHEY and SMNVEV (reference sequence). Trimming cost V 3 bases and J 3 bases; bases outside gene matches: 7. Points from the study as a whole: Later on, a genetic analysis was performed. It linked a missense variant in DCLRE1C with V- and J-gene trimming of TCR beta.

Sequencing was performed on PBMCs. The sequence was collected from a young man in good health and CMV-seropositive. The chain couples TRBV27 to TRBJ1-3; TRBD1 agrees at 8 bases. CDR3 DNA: TGTGCCAGCAGTTTGGGCCAGGGGGCGCTTGGAAACACCATATATTTT. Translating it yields CASSLGQGALGNTIYF.